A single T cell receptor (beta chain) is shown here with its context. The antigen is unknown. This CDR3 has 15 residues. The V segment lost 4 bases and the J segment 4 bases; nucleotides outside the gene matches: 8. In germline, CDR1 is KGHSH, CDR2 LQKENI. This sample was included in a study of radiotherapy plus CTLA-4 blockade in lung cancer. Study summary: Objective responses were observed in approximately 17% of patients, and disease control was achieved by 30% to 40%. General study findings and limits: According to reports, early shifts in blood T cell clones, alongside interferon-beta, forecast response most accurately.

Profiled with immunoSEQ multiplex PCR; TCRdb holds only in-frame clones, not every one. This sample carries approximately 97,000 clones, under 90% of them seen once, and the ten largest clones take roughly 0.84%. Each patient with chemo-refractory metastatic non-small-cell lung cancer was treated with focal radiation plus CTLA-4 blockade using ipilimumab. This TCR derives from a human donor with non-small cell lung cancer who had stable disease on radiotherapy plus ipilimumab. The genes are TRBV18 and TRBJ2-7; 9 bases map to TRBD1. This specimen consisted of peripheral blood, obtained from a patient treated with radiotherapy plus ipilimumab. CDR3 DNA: TGTGCCAGCTCACTACCGGGACAGGGAGATTACGAGCAGTACTTC. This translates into CASSLPGQGDYEQYF. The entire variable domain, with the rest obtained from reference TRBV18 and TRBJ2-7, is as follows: NAGVMQNPRHLVRRRGQEARLRCSPMKGHSHVYWYRQLPEEGLKFMVYLQKENIIDESGMPKERFSAEFPKEGPSILRIQQVVRGDSAAYFCASSLPGQGDYEQYFGPGTRLTVT.